Listed here are 6 T cell receptor beta chains from one sample, sequenced in a study of CD8 T cells in Susac syndrome (dated by TCRdb to about 2019). Libraries were constructed by the immunoSEQ multiplex PCR assay. RNA was extracted using the RNeasy kit, and about 0.45 to 1 ug of the RNA was reverse transcribed with random hexamers. TCRdb handled the public reads itself, with Q25 trimming in fastp and clone calling in MiXCR, and kept productive beta chains. Every entry covers one CDR3 protein and lists the most common genes and DNA from its rows. The sample table contains around 200,000 distinct CDR3 sequences; only one count was recorded for more than 85% of them. Around 0.13% of the sample rests with the top ten. The sequenced sample was CD8+ T cells from PBMCs. All receptors come from a human donor with multiple sclerosis.

The chain links TRBV6-5 to TRBJ1-2; D is possibly TRBD1 (5 bases). Germline-derived CDR1 and CDR2 are MNHEY and SVGAGI. V gave up 2 bases and J gave up 7 bases, with 11 bases separating them. The CDR3 has 13 residues. CDR3 sequence reads: CASSYKAGFGYTF. The CDR3 DNA reads TGTGCCAGCAGTTACAAGGCAGGGTTTGGCTACACCTTC.

This chain connects TRBV7-9 to TRBJ2-5; 14 nucleotides match TRBD2. CDR1 and CDR2 (germline): SEHNR, FQNEAQ (reference sequence). V shed 5 bases, J shed 1 base, and the junction held 3 bases outside the gene matches. There are 16 residues in the CDR3. CDR3: CASSGLAGGSQETQYF. The DNA of the CDR3 is TGTGCCAGCAGCGGACTAGCGGGGGGCTCCCAAGAGACCCAGTACTTC.

V usage is TRBV29-1 and J usage is TRBJ1-3; D is perhaps TRBD1 (5 bases). Germline V gene sequence: CDR1 SQVTM, CDR2 ANQGSEA. Between the trimmed V and J ends, which lost 5 bases and 0 bases, there was a span of 14 bases. The CDR3 is 15 residues long. CDR3 nucleotide sequence: TGCAGCGTTTCGGGACGGCAAGACTCTGGAAACACCATATATTTT. It codes for CSVSGRQDSGNTIYF.

The gene calls are TRBV20-1 and TRBJ2-7, with TRBD2 identical over 7 bases. Trimming at V came to 2 bases and at J to 2 bases, leaving 12 bases not matched to a gene. The CDR3 consists of 16 residues. Germline lookup yields CDR1 DFQATT and CDR2 SNEGSKA (reference sequence). The CDR3 bases are TGCAGTGCTAGACCAGCTTCTACGGGGGGAACCTACGAGCAGTACTTC. Its translation: CSARPASTGGTYEQYF.

The V call is TRBV3-1, the J call TRBJ2-3; 10 bases are shared with TRBD1. The CDR3 spans 18 residues. Per germline, CDR1 LGHDT and CDR2 YNNKEL (reference sequence). V shed 4 bases, J shed 2 bases, and the junction held 12 bases outside the gene matches. The CDR3, as DNA: TGTGCCAGCAGCCTAATAACTACCGGGACAGGGGTCACAGATACGCAGTATTTT. Its protein is CASSLITTGTGVTDTQYF.

V and J are TRBV29-1 and TRBJ2-7; D is undetermined. The CDR3 consists of 13 residues. Germline CDR1 SQVTM, CDR2 ANQGSEA. Trimming removed 7 bases from V and 0 bases from J, with 13 bases in between. CDR3 sequence (DNA): TGCAGCGCCCGGACGAGGAGCTCCTACGAGCAGTACTTC. Its protein is CSARTRSSYEQYF.